A single sample is the source of the 26 T cell receptor beta chains below, sequenced in a study of blood T cells in healthy people across ages. Primed by a sample-barcoded 5' primer and a J-beta primer mix, a second PCR proceeded for 7 to 11 cycles. TCRdb called the 5' RACE reads again in MiXCR, with one record for every CDR3 protein. The data hold 1.5 million to 2 million distinct CDR3 sequences, with about 30% observed a single time. Sequenced sample: blood. The receptors derive from a woman aged 25 to 39 in good health.

This clonotype was found a few times. The chain carries TRBV6-1 and TRBJ2-3, with no clear D. This CDR3 is 15 amino acids long. Per the germline V gene, CDR1 is MNHNS and CDR2 is SASEGT. V was clipped by 5 bases and J by 2 bases, with 14 bases between them. CDR3 nucleotide sequence: TGTGCCAGCAGTCCAGGTGGGCTTAACACAGATACGCAGTATTTT. This sequence encodes CASSPGGLNTDTQYF.

The J gene is TRBJ2-1, the V gene TRBV5-1; TRBD2 is a possible D gene (7 bases). V lost 4 bases, J lost 9 bases, and 17 bases lay in between. This CDR3 is 14 amino acids long. Looked up from germline, CDR1 is SGHRS and CDR2 is YFSETQ. This CDR3 is CASSRGGGHTEQFF. The CDR3 bases are TGCGCCAGCAGCCGGGGCGGGGGCCATACTGAGCAGTTCTTC.

The chain carries TRBV29-1 and TRBJ2-1, with D perhaps matching TRBD2 (5 bases). The CDR3 is made up of 13 amino acids. CDR1 and CDR2 from the germline V gene are SQVTM and ANQGSEA. V was pared by 3 bases and J by 7 bases, with 13 bases between. CDR3 protein: CSVDRLSWNEQFF. In DNA form, the CDR3 reads TGCAGCGTTGACAGACTATCTTGGAATGAGCAGTTCTTC.

This sequence joins TRBV5-1 and TRBJ2-1; D is possibly TRBD1 or TRBD2 (6 bases each). The CDR3 consists of 15 residues. The V and J ends lost 4 bases and 9 bases respectively, with 20 bases between them. CDR1 is SGHRS and CDR2 is YFSETQ in the germline V gene. The CDR3 loop is CASSPDRRRGSEQFF. For the CDR3, the DNA is TGCGCCAGCAGCCCCGACAGGCGCCGGGGGAGTGAGCAGTTCTTC.

For this clonotype: The CDR3 carries no conserved terminal phenylalanine or tryptophan, so it likely arises from a read error. The gene calls are TRBV4-1 and TRBJ2-7, with D possibly matching TRBD1 (6 bases). Germline assignment: CDR1 MGHRA and CDR2 YSYEKL. There are 16 residues in the CDR3. V was trimmed by 0 bases and J by 9 bases, leaving 21 bases between them. Here the CDR3 DNA reads TGCGCCAGCAGCCAAGAAGCGACAGGCGTCGGGACCAGGCAGTACTGC. It translates to CASSQEATGVGTRQYC.

V and J are TRBV10-3 and TRBJ1-2; D not resolved. The CDR3 consists of 16 residues. Trimming cost V 0 bases and J 4 bases, with 15 bases left between them. CDR1 is ENHRY and CDR2 is SYGVKD in the germline V gene. The CDR3 loop reads CAISESPLGTSYGYTF. CDR3 coding DNA: TGTGCCATCAGTGAGTCGCCCCTGGGAACTTCCTATGGCTACACCTTC.

This chain joins TRBV28 and TRBJ2-4; 8 positions match TRBD1. The J call may be wrong; the DNA end is better matched by TRBJ2-7. The CDR3 runs 14 residues. Germline assignment: CDR1 MDHEN and CDR2 SYDVKM. This CDR3 reads CASTHPDRANEQYF. The DNA for the CDR3 is TGTGCCAGCACCCACCCGGACAGGGCCAACGAGCAGTACTTC.

The table lists this clonotype with a few counts. The chain has TRBV6-6 and TRBJ2-5; no reliable D call. The length of the CDR3 is 13 residues. V lost 6 bases, J lost 3 bases, and 11 bases lay in between. Germline loops: CDR1 MNHNY, CDR2 SVGAGI (reference sequence). CDR3 amino acids: CASSPLDKETQYF. CDR3 DNA: TGTGCCAGCAGCCCGCTGGATAAAGAGACCCAGTACTTC.

This clonotype was observed at least ten times. The chain recombines TRBV29-1 with TRBJ2-7; 9 positions match TRBD1. V dropped 7 bases and J dropped 6; count of bases not matched to a gene: 4. This CDR3 has 11 amino acids. Germline CDR1 and CDR2: SQVTM and ANQGSEA. In DNA, the CDR3 is TGCAGCGCCGGGACAGGGACCGAGCAGTACTTC. Protein product: CSAGTGTEQYF.

This clonotype showed up just a few times. The rearrangement joins TRBV28 to TRBJ1-2, with D possibly TRBD1 on 5 matching bases. Germline assignment: CDR1 MDHEN and CDR2 SYDVKM. The V end was cut by 4 bases, the J end by 0 bases, with 15 bases between. The CDR3 extends over 16 amino acids. CDR3: CASSSLGHTANYGYTF. The CDR3, as DNA: TGTGCCAGCAGTTCCCTAGGACATACAGCTAACTATGGCTACACCTTC.

V usage is TRBV25-1 and J usage is TRBJ1-5; D remains unclear. V was trimmed by 7 bases and J by 5 bases, leaving 12 bases between them. The CDR3 is 13 residues long. Germline CDR1 MGHDK, CDR2 SYGVNS. The CDR3 is CASNRAPDQPQHF. The CDR3 region has the DNA TGTGCCAGCAACCGGGCCCCAGATCAGCCCCAGCATTTT.

V usage is TRBV6-5 and J usage is TRBJ2-1, with TRBD2 matching 8 bases. The end of the DNA is better explained by TRBJ2-7, so the J call may be wrong. Germline CDR1 MNHEY, CDR2 SVGAGI. The CDR3 runs 14 residues. Written as DNA, the CDR3 is TGTGCCAGCAGTTTCACTTCGGGGGGGCTTGAGCAGTACTTC. Its protein is CASSFTSGGLEQYF.

The chain recombines TRBV18 with TRBJ2-1; D not resolved. The CDR3 is 12 residues long. CDR1 and CDR2 (germline): KGHSH, LQKENI. Deletions cut 8 bases from V and 8 bases from J, with 13 bases between. CDR3 bases: TGTGCCAGCGCAACCCCAGGCTATGAGCAGTTCTTC. Residues: CASATPGYEQFF.

The chain has TRBV5-1 and TRBJ2-3; D is ambiguous. The CDR3 is 14 residues long. Germline CDR1 is SGHRS and CDR2 is YFSETQ. V was pared by 3 bases and J by 3 bases, with 11 bases between. The CDR3 sequence is CASSSQSPTDTQYF. The CDR3 DNA sequence: TGCGCCAGCAGCTCGCAGTCTCCGACAGATACGCAGTATTTT.

This clonotype came up a few times. J is TRBJ2-7 and V is TRBV6-5, with D maybe TRBD1 (5 bases). V was cut by 2 bases and J by 3 bases, with 8 bases left in between. From germline, CDR1 is MNHEY and CDR2 SVGAGI. The CDR3 has 13 amino acids. The CDR3 DNA reads as TGTGCCAGCAGTTACAGACAGCGCTACGAGCAGTACTTC. This translates into CASSYRQRYEQYF.

This clonotype was picked up a small number of times. The J gene is TRBJ2-7, the V gene TRBV28, with TRBD2 identical over 7 bases. The CDR3 is 15 amino acids. V dropped 6 bases and J dropped 7; count of bases not matched to a gene: 15. The germline V gene encodes CDR1 MDHEN and CDR2 SYDVKM. The CDR3 spells CASSTSGLVDQEQYF. The CDR3 DNA sequence: TGTGCCAGCAGCACCTCCGGACTAGTGGACCAGGAGCAGTACTTC. Together with reference TRBV28 and TRBJ2-7, the CDR3 gives the full variable domain: DVKVTQSSRYLVKRTGEKVFLECVQDMDHENMFWYRQDPGLGLRLIYFSYDVKMKEKGDIPEGYSVSREKKERFSLILESASTNQTSMYLCASSTSGLVDQEQYFGPGTRLTVT.

Note on this clonotype: Given a much more abundant clone one base away, this may be a read error. The V gene is TRBV20-1, the J gene TRBJ1-4; D unclear. CDR1 and CDR2 from the germline V gene are DFQATT and SNEGSKA (reference sequence). CDR3 length: 14 residues. DNA of the CDR3: TGCAGTACTAGGTCGAGAGCAACTAATGAAAAACTGTTTTTT. It codes for CSTRSRATNEKLFF.

The chain links TRBV2 to TRBJ2-1; D is unresolved. CDR3 length: 13 amino acids. Per germline, CDR1 SNHLY and CDR2 FYNNEI. Trimming pared 7 bases from V and 6 bases from J, leaving 13 bases between. CDR3 DNA sequence: TGTGCCAGCACTCCCGGTGTTCTCAATGAGCAGTTCTTC. It encodes CASTPGVLNEQFF. Using reference TRBV2 and TRBJ2-1 for the parts outside the CDR3, the full variable domain is EPEVTQTPSHQVTQMGQEVILRCVPISNHLYFYWYRQILGQKVEFLVSFYNNEISEKSEIFDDQFSVERPDGSNFTLKIRSTKLEDSAMYFCASTPGVLNEQFFGPGTRLTVL.

The V call is TRBV9, the J call TRBJ1-2; tentatively, D is TRBD1 (5 bases). The CDR3 runs to 15 residues. Germline loops: CDR1 SGDLS, CDR2 YYNGEE. Trimming pared 1 base from V and 2 bases from J, leaving 12 bases between. The CDR3 spells CASSVQGYINYGYTF. The CDR3 region has the DNA TGTGCCAGCAGCGTACAGGGATACATAAACTATGGCTACACCTTC.

The J gene is TRBJ1-1, the V gene TRBV9, with D perhaps TRBD1 (6 bases). CDR3 length equals 12 residues. V was cut by 4 bases and J by 10 bases, with 14 bases left in between. The germline CDR1 and CDR2 sequences are SGDLS and YYNGEE. DNA of the CDR3: TGTGCCAGCAGCCCCGCGGGGGCTGGAGCTTTCTTT. Translating gives CASSPAGAGAFF.

This clonotype was seen at least ten times. The V gene is TRBV29-1, the J gene TRBJ2-7, with D uncertain. Germline CDR1 is SQVTM and CDR2 is ANQGSEA. The CDR3 is 11 residues long. Trimming removed 5 bases at V and 3 bases at J, with 8 bases between. CDR3 sequence: CSVRTGYEQYF. The CDR3 bases are TGCAGCGTTAGGACGGGCTACGAGCAGTACTTC.

This clonotype was seen a handful of times. V usage is TRBV29-1 and J usage is TRBJ2-3; 13 nucleotides line up with TRBD2. V dropped 6 bases and J dropped 3; count of bases not matched to a gene: 6. The germline CDR1 and CDR2 sequences are SQVTM and ANQGSEA. CDR3 length equals 15 residues. The CDR3 reads CSVRLAGGGTDTQYF. CDR3 DNA sequence: TGCAGCGTGCGACTAGCGGGAGGTGGGACAGATACGCAGTATTTT.

This clonotype was recorded many times. The rearrangement links TRBV29-1 to TRBJ2-3, with D perhaps matching TRBD1 (5 bases). The germline gives CDR1 SQVTM, CDR2 ANQGSEA. This CDR3 has 14 amino acids. V dropped 3 bases and J dropped 2 bases, with 12 bases sitting between them. The CDR3 sequence is CSVEGDRPTDTQYF. The CDR3 DNA sequence: TGCAGCGTTGAGGGTGACAGACCCACAGATACGCAGTATTTT.

This clonotype was recorded many times. The V and J genes are TRBV20-1 and TRBJ2-1, with 9 nucleotides matching TRBD1. The junction had 10 bases not matched to a gene; V was cut back by 5 bases and J by 8 bases. The germline V gene has CDR1 DFQATT and CDR2 SNEGSKA (reference sequence). The CDR3 is 14 amino acids. The CDR3 DNA is TGCAGTGCTCAAACCGGGACAGGGTATCATGAGCAGTTCTTC. Its translation: CSAQTGTGYHEQFF.

The V gene is TRBV28, the J gene TRBJ1-5; 7 bases are shared with TRBD1. The CDR3 runs to 15 residues. V lost 8 bases, J lost 2 bases, and 9 bases stayed unmatched. The germline V gene encodes CDR1 MDHEN and CDR2 SYDVKM. DNA of the CDR3: TGTGCCAGCGACGGCAGGGGGATCGGCAATCAGCCCCAGCATTTT. This codes for CASDGRGIGNQPQHF.

J is TRBJ2-1 and V is TRBV28; TRBD1 matches at 9 bases. Germline V gene data show CDR1 as MDHEN and CDR2 as SYDVKM. V lost 7 bases and J lost 10; bases outside the gene matches: 17. The CDR3 consists of 16 residues. The CDR3 DNA sequence: TGTGCCAGCACCTTAGGGATCGGGACAGGGTCCTACGAGCAGTTCTTC. Its protein is CASTLGIGTGSYEQFF.